Reported below is one TCR beta chain. Its antigen is unknown. Base quality data are lacking; no much larger clone is found one base away. These data originate in a study of T cell responses to AZD1222 COVID-19 vaccine (dated by TCRdb to about 2021). Context from the whole study: AZD1222 recipients whose second dose came at about 4 weeks and those whose second dose came at about 12 weeks were combined into one group, since spike-specific TCR depth and breadth did not differ between the two schedules. A total of around 240 trial participants underwent TCR sequencing, of whom nearly 210 had received two doses of AZD1222 and 26 had received two doses of the MenACWY control vaccine. Trial participants were enrolled by age into 18-55, 56-69 and 70-plus year subgroups, with roughly 160, 29 and 62 TCR-sequenced participants respectively. Points the paper makes about the study in general: The whole spike protein was spanned by vaccine-associated CD4 TCRs, and dominant responses were seen in regions 160-218 and 743-854. Participants were mostly white British and included more females than males, and it was suggested by the authors that clonal diversity may have been underestimated. Conclusions about previously exposed vaccinees are limited, since just six or seven AZD1222 recipients were seropositive for SARS-CoV-2 at baseline. Because no samples from the day 14 peak response were available, repertoires could be characterized only after the peak T cell response. In the small 56-69-year group, the increase in depth fell short of significance, most likely because of low power. Reportedly, close to half of the unique spike-specific TCRs recognized epitopes lying outside the regions that are mutated in the B.1.351 and B.1.1.7 variants. After two AZD1222 doses, spike-specific TCR breadth and depth were significantly higher than at day 0 and than in MenACWY recipients.

The CDR3 regions of human TCRbeta chains were analyzed by immunosequencing. The study's own analysis went as follows. Repertoire TCRs were matched against a reference library of SARS-CoV-2-specific TCRs generated with the MIRA antigen-specificity platform. Breadth was defined as the fraction of unique TCRs that were SARS-CoV-2-associated, and depth was defined as the fraction of total T cells that were SARS-CoV-2-associated. Using the MIRA data, each spike-specific TCR was mapped to the spike region that the TCR reacts to and placed in a CD4 or CD8 class. Log10-transformed breadth and depth values were compared by one-way ANOVA with Sidak's multiple comparisons tests. TCRdb retrieved this table from immuneACCESS and kept in-frame rearrangements only. Not all clones are present; in checked studies, unresolved V genes account for under half, and no reason is known for the remainder. Clone size and V and J calls were adopted from that table, with D and trimming inferred from the DNA. The sample records more than 100,000 clones, approximately 90% of which are singletons. Of the sample, around 3.1% is held by the ten largest clones.

What the time point label conveys for this sample: baseline before first vaccination. Samples from vaccinated people were obtained from the UK trials COV001 and COV002, which included a single-blind randomized controlled phase 2/3 trial of AZD1222 (ChAdOx1 nCoV-19) in healthy adults. Trial participant PBMC samples were collected at day 0 and day 28 after the second dose for TCRbeta chain sequencing. The sequencing here drew on peripheral blood, taken on day 0 of AZD1222 vaccination. This clonotype was obtained from an adult in good health.

The nucleotide sequence reads TGTGCCAGCAGTTTGGACACCGGGGAGCTGTTTTTT. Translated, it reads CASSLDTGELFF. The chain employs TRBV27 and TRBJ2-2, with the D gene uncertain. The CDR3 contains 12 residues, cysteine and phenylalanine counted. Only CDR3 DNA remains: 36 bases, in frame from the first base. For CDR1 and CDR2, the germline V gene (reference sequence) lists MNHEY and SMNVEV. V is shortened by 3 bases, J by 3 bases, and the region joining them spans 2 bases.